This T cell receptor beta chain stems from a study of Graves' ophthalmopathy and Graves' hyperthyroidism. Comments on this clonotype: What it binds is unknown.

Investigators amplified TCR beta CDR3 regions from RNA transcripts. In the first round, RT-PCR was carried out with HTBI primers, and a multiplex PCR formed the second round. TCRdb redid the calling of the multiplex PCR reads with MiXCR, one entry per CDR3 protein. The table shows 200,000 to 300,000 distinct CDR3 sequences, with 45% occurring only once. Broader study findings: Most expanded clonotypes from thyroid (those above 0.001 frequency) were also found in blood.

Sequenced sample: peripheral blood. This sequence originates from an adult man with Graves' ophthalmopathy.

The DNA for the CDR3 is TGCGCCAGCAGCTTGGAGGGACTAGCGGGAGGCGAGCAGTACTTC. This encodes CASSLEGLAGGEQYF. This chain connects TRBV5-1 to TRBJ2-7, with 15 positions matching TRBD2. The V and J ends lost 0 bases and 6 bases, in that order; junction bases with no gene match: 1. The CDR3 sequence is 15 residues long. Looked up from germline, CDR1 is SGHRS and CDR2 is YFSETQ.